This TCR beta chain was recovered during a study of blood T cell repertoires in COVID-19. On the study more broadly: T cells, B-cell-depleted T cells, or PBMCs supplied cDNA or gDNA.

Between the trimmed V and J ends, which lost 0 bases and 10 bases, there was a span of 12 bases. The length of the CDR3 is 12 residues. Germline V gene data show CDR1 as SQVTM and CDR2 as ANQGSEA. Per the original methods: It was from reference gene primer amplification that nucleated cell counts were estimated. Method: immunoSEQ multiplex PCR; TCRdb's copy keeps in-frame clones and lacks some. Clone size and the V and J calls come from that table; the DNA yielded D and trimming. Here the sample spans around 50,000 clones, roughly 82% being singletons. This clonotype was sampled from an older woman with acute or convalescent COVID-19. Sequencing was done on a sample of peripheral blood. The chain uses TRBV29-1 and TRBJ1-2, with D uncertain. The CDR3 spells CSVEDGSFVYTF. The CDR3 DNA reads as TGCAGCGTTGAAGATGGTAGTTTCGTCTACACCTTC.